A single sample gave rise to the 7 T cell receptor beta chains below, sequenced in a study of CXCR3-negative and CXCR3-positive naive CD8 T cells. Broader study findings: CXCR3-positive naive cells carried more hydrophobic TRB CDR3s than CXCR3-negative naive cells did.

These receptors' targets are unknown. It was by 5' RACE with UMI labels that the TRB cDNA libraries were prepared. Each CDR3 protein gets one entry in TCRdb, which reprocessed the 5' RACE reads and gives no DNA. The sample's table shows roughly 130,000 distinct CDR3 sequences. Specimen: naive CXCR3+ CD8+ T cells from blood. Subset here: CD45RO-CCR7+CD27+CD95- naive CD8+ T cells expressing CXCR3 (TNR3+). All receptors derive from a human donor in good health. Some clones in this sample may be carry-over from other donors' samples.

The gene calls are TRBV12-3 or TRBV12-4 and TRBJ2-7; TCRdb reports TRBD1, a call that lacks DNA to check it against. This CDR3 is built from 15 residues. CDR3 protein: CASSLFRDTSYEQYF.

The chain has TRBV10-3 and TRBJ2-1; TCRdb's D call, TRBD2, is unchecked because there is no DNA. The CDR3 is made up of 15 amino acids. The germline gives CDR1 ENHRY, CDR2 SYGVKD. The CDR3 region is CAISDPGTRQNEQFF.

The chain carries TRBV9 and TRBJ1-1. The V gene's germline CDR1 is SGDLS and CDR2 YYNGEE. The CDR3 contains 16 residues. The CDR3 here is CASTFGVSLLNTEAFF. The variable domain in full, with the rest retrieved from reference TRBV9 and TRBJ1-1, is DSGVTQTPKHLITATGQRVTLRCSPRSGDLSVYWYQQSLDQGLQFLIQYYNGEERAKGNILERFSAQQFPDLHSELNLSSLELGDSALYFCASTFGVSLLNTEAFFGQGTRLTVV.

V is TRBV11-2 and J is TRBJ2-2; TCRdb returns TRBD2, unconfirmable since there is no DNA. CDR1 is SGHAT, CDR2 FQNNGV, per germline. The CDR3 extends over 18 amino acids. The CDR3 reads CASSLKGIAGGAAGELFF. Full variable domain (missing parts from reference TRBV11-2 and TRBJ2-2): EAGVAQSPRYKIIEKRQSVAFWCNPISGHATLYWYQQILGQGPKLLIQFQNNGVVDDSQLPKDRFSAERLKGVDSTLKIQPAKLEDSAVYLCASSLKGIAGGAAGELFFGEGSRLTVL.

V and J are TRBV29-1 and TRBJ2-1; the D call from TCRdb, TRBD2, cannot be confirmed without DNA. Per the germline V gene, CDR1 is SQVTM and CDR2 is ANQGSEA. The CDR3 length is 18 residues. The chain's CDR3 is CSVLTSGGAGDSYNEQFF.

The genes are TRBV7-9 and TRBJ2-5. Germline V gene lookup returns CDR1 SEHNR and CDR2 FQNEAQ (reference sequence). CDR3 length: 14 residues. The CDR3 is CASSLEVFQETQYF.

The chain has TRBV29-1 and TRBJ2-7; TCRdb calls TRBD2, which cannot be checked without DNA. Germline-derived CDR1 and CDR2 are SQVTM and ANQGSEA. CDR3 size: 13 residues. The chain's CDR3 is CSAVTSGSYEQYF.